This TCR beta chain emerged from a study of T cells in Graves' hyperthyroidism and ophthalmopathy. Regarding the study as a whole: Most expanded thyroid clonotypes above 0.001 also appeared in blood. Prediction of ophthalmopathy progression came a median around 6.5 months pre-onset.

The V gene lost 5 bases and the J gene lost 1 base, with 15 bases spanning the gap. Germline V CDR1 and CDR2: SGHAT, FQNNGV. This CDR3 has 16 amino acids. Comments on this clonotype: Its target is unknown.

Amplified TCR beta CDR3 regions derived from RNA transcripts. Using the HTBI primer set, a first-round RT-PCR was run on the TCR CDR3. Via MiXCR, TCRdb re-called the multiplex PCR reads, giving one row per CDR3 protein. The sample yields about 340,000 distinct CDR3 sequences, 21% seen once. Patients showing uncontrolled infection, other autoimmune disease, pregnancy or lactation were ineligible. The V call is TRBV11-2, the J call TRBJ2-1; D is undetermined. The sequence came from a woman in her 50s with Graves' hyperthyroidism. The material sequenced was blood. CDR3: CASSPIVGPSYNEQFF. In nucleotides, the CDR3 is TGTGCCAGCAGCCCGATCGTAGGACCTTCCTACAATGAGCAGTTCTTC. The entire variable domain, with the rest obtained from reference TRBV11-2 and TRBJ2-1, is as follows: EAGVAQSPRYKIIEKRQSVAFWCNPISGHATLYWYQQILGQGPKLLIQFQNNGVVDDSQLPKDRFSAERLKGVDSTLKIQPAKLEDSAVYLCASSPIVGPSYNEQFFGPGTRLTVL.